The following is a T cell receptor beta chain sequence with its context. This clonotype was seen ten or more times. Its antigen has not been determined. No clone much larger than this one lies a single base away; base qualities are absent. The entry originates in a study of blood T cells in healthy people across ages (dated by TCRdb to the mid-2010s). Looking at the study overall: In model experiments, template switching captured roughly one uniquely barcoded TCR beta cDNA molecule for every two T cells. The donors were divided into four age groups: young (average around 15 years), middle-aged (about 39), aged (about 56) and long-lived (around 80). Age-related changes in TCR beta repertoire diversity were measured in the study by deep sequencing normalized with unique cDNA molecular identifiers. To avoid experimental bias, donors of different ages were spread randomly across the sequencing lanes. The study analyzed two additional independent replicas of 1 million unique cDNA reads from the same blood draw for two donors, one aged 18 to 30 and one aged 80 or older. Findings and caveats that apply to the study as a whole: A strong correlation was found between observed TCR beta diversity and the percentage of naive T cells measured by flow cytometry. Conclusive comparison of naive and antigen-experienced compartments was prevented by the profiling of bulk unsorted PBMCs. Because donor CMV infection status was unknown, age-related changes in expanded clonotypes were potentially confounded. The long-lived group showed more naive CD4+ T cells, fewer expanded clones and increased TCR diversity than the aged group, suggesting age selection. Observed TCR beta diversity per million T cells fell roughly linearly with age, and a significant reduction was already apparent by age roughly 41. Estimates of total diversity from one million sequenced T cells were regarded as lower bounds and underestimates.

Systemically healthy Caucasian individuals from Russia, around 38 in total and aged about 6 to 95 years, were included as donors. Each donor gave approximately 9.3 milliliters of peripheral blood, collected into EDTA-treated Vacutainer tubes. Ficoll-Paque density-gradient centrifugation was used to isolate PBMCs, with at least 6.5 million per sample. Trizol reagent was used to extract total RNA from the PBMCs, yielding at least 5.5 micrograms per sample. For every donor, an aliquot of PBMCs went through flow cytometry to measure the percentages of naive CD45RAhigh/CD27high T cells. The library was produced with 5' RACE. The sample was run on an Illumina HiSeq 2500. A second PCR of 7 to 11 cycles was performed with a sample-barcoded 5' primer and a J-beta primer mix. Each TCR beta cDNA molecule received a unique molecular identifier from a template-switch 5' adaptor carrying 12 random nucleotides. Each sample yielded at least 2.5 million CDR3-containing paired-end reads. First-strand cDNA synthesis was performed from all RNA using the Mint cDNA synthesis kit, with priming by a TRBC-specific oligonucleotide. All cDNA was treated with uracil-DNA glycosylase and then went through a first 18-cycle PCR with the universal primers M1SS and BC2_uni_R. Regarding the original processing steps: Normalization of each sample was performed by random selection of 1 million high-quality reads, each carrying a distinct molecular identifier. Instead of being binned into consensus sequences, reads that shared molecular identifiers were thrown out. CDR3 identification, clonotype clustering and error correction used MiTCR with a Q25 quality threshold and the strictest error-elimination algorithm. Lower-bound total TCR beta diversity was estimated with a nonparametric unseen species model using Euler transformation. TCRdb reprocessing: public reads trimmed at Q25 with fastp, clones called with MiXCR, in-frame beta chains kept. For every CDR3 protein sequence, its rows merge into one entry that carries the most common genes and DNA. None of the V and J calls come from the authors' own analysis; TCRdb made them. In this sample the table shows about 770,000 distinct CDR3 sequences, 40% to 50% of which occur a single time. Around 21% of the sample comes from the top ten.

The germline V gene yields MGHDK for CDR1 and SYGVNS for CDR2. Trimming leaves V shorter by 9 bases and J shorter by 12 bases, with the junction holding 10 bases beyond the gene matches. Inclusive of the bounding cysteine and phenylalanine, the CDR3 is 11 residues long. Only the CDR3 part of the read is kept: 33 bases, read in frame from the first base. The TCR sequence derives from a man in his 60s in good health. The chain joins TRBV25-1 to TRBJ2-7; TRBD1 lines up with 8 middle nucleotides. Sequenced material: blood. Read as DNA, the sequence is TGTGCCAGACACGACAGGGGCGCGGGGTACTTC. Its coded protein is CARHDRGAGYF.